Only one count was recorded for the clone carrying this T cell receptor (beta chain). Its antigen is unidentified. The CDR3 runs 16 residues. The ends were cut back, 1 base at V and 3 bases at J, with 13 bases in the middle. Germline CDR1 SGHRS, CDR2 YFSETQ. The sample comes from a study of cytomegalovirus exposure and HLA in healthy donors. Overall study findings and caveats: The authors listed 150 to 200 TCR beta chains as cytomegalovirus-associated. Most TCR sequences were rare, but some public TCRs occurred in many donors. Diagnosis of cytomegalovirus status made by the classifier reportedly showed high specificity and sensitivity.

Libraries were prepared by immunoSEQ multiplex PCR; TCRdb keeps only in-frame clonotypes and omits some of them. This sample has tens of thousands of clones, with roughly 93% found just once. The sequenced material came from PBMCs. The chain employs TRBV5-1 and TRBJ1-4, with D perhaps TRBD1 (5 bases). This clonotype was obtained from a woman aged 30 to 39 in good health and CMV-seronegative. Written as DNA, the CDR3 is TGCGCCAGCAGCTTGTCAGGGATTCTCGCTAATGAAAAACTGTTTTTT. Its translation: CASSLSGILANEKLFF. Full variable domain (outside the CDR3, taken from reference TRBV5-1 and TRBJ1-4): KAGVTQTPRYLIKTRGQQVTLSCSPISGHRSVSWYQQTPGQGLQFLFEYFSETQRNKGNFPGRFSGRQFSNSRSEMNVSTLELGDSALYLCASSLSGILANEKLFFGSGTQLSVL.